The 15 T cell receptor beta chains presented below share a single source sample, sequenced in a study. Using its own MiXCR run on the 5' RACE reads, TCRdb lists one record per CDR3 protein. In the table there are over 45,000 distinct CDR3 sequences, approximately 26% of which are singletons. Treg sorting used a CD4+CD25+CD127-/low gate. The specimen was tumor-infiltrating Tregs sorted from the breast tumor. These receptors all stem from a female donor with breast cancer.

This clonotype has just a few counts. This chain links TRBV6-2 or TRBV6-3 with TRBJ1-2, with D hard to call. CDR1 and CDR2 (germline): MNHEY, SVGEGT. The CDR3 contains 13 residues. With 8 bases removed from V and 4 bases from J, the gap between germline ends came to 14 bases. The DNA of the CDR3 is TGTGCCAGCTACCTTGGAGGAAGCTATGGCTACACCTTC. Translating gives CASYLGGSYGYTF.

This clonotype was observed a few times. The chain employs TRBV18 and TRBJ2-5; the D is unclear. Germline V gene sequence: CDR1 KGHSH, CDR2 LQKENI. V was cut by 5 bases and J by 4 bases, with 14 bases left in between. The CDR3 consists of 14 residues. The CDR3 reads CASSSPKGRETQYF. For the CDR3, the DNA is TGTGCCAGCTCAAGCCCCAAGGGTAGAGAGACCCAGTACTTC.

The chain uses TRBV6-6 and TRBJ1-1, with D tentatively TRBD1 (6 bases). Germline V CDR1 and CDR2: MNHNY, SVGAGI (reference sequence). V was trimmed by 5 bases and J by 7 bases, leaving 17 bases between them. There are 14 residues in the CDR3. The CDR3 bases are TGTGCCAGCAGTATCATGGGGGGCGGTGATGAAGCTTTCTTT. It encodes CASSIMGGGDEAFF.

In this sample, this clonotype turned up many times. The chain has TRBV20-1 and TRBJ2-7; 8 bases match TRBD2. The CDR3 length is 15 residues. Germline V gene lookup returns CDR1 DFQATT and CDR2 SNEGSKA (reference sequence). Germline trimming cut 1 base from V and 2 bases from J; bases unmatched to any gene: 7. The CDR3 DNA reads TGCAGTGCTAGAGTTCGCGGGAGGCCGGCCTACGAGCAGTACTTC. Encoded protein: CSARVRGRPAYEQYF.

Note on this clonotype: The junction shows a germline mismatch at one end, possibly a read error. This rearrangement joins TRBV7-2 to TRBJ2-6; TRBD1 matches 8 bases. CDR1 is SGHTA, CDR2 FQGNSA, per germline. This CDR3 contains 15 residues. The CDR3 bases are TGTGCCAGCAGCCCGCGACAGGGGCGGCTTGACACTGAAGCTTTC. Protein product: CASSPRQGRLDTEAF. Drawing the rest from reference TRBV7-2 and TRBJ2-6, the complete variable domain is GAGVSQSPSNKVTEKGKDVELRCDPISGHTALYWYRQSLGQGLEFLIYFQGNSAPDKSGLPSDRFSAERTGGSVSTLTIQRTQQEDSAVYLCASSPRQGRLDTEAFGAGSRLTVL.

This clonotype has more than one count but fewer than ten. This sequence joins TRBV7-9 and TRBJ2-3; D remains unclear. The V end lost 3 bases, the J end lost 3 bases, and 7 bases lay between the germline ends. Germline-derived CDR1 and CDR2 are SEHNR and FQNEAQ (reference sequence). The CDR3 has 13 residues. CDR3 sequence: CASSFGRTDTQYF. The CDR3 coding sequence is TGTGCCAGCAGCTTTGGGCGTACAGATACGCAGTATTTT.

This clonotype was detected only a few times. The gene calls are TRBV6-5 and TRBJ2-7, with 8 positions matching TRBD2. CDR3 length: 15 amino acids. Trimming cost V 6 bases and J 0 bases; bases outside gene matches: 7. The germline CDR1 and CDR2 sequences are MNHEY and SVGAGI. The CDR3 is CASRLTSGFSYEQYF. CDR3 coding DNA: TGTGCCAGCAGACTTACTAGCGGATTCTCCTACGAGCAGTACTTC.

This clonotype was recorded at least ten times. The gene calls are TRBV4-2 and TRBJ2-4, with 10 bases fitting TRBD2. The CDR3 covers 16 residues. Germline loops: CDR1 LGHNA, CDR2 YNFKEQ. After removal of 0 bases from V and 9 bases from J, the junction contained 8 bases not matched to a gene. The CDR3 nucleotides read TGTGCCAGCAGCCAAGAAACTAGCGGGAATGGGCGCATTCAGTACTTC. Translation: CASSQETSGNGRIQYF.

This clonotype appeared many times. V and J are TRBV10-1 and TRBJ2-3; D unclear. This CDR3 spans 15 amino acids. The V and J ends lost 1 base and 0 bases respectively, with 8 bases between them. Germline lookup yields CDR1 WNHNN and CDR2 SYGVQD (reference sequence). The CDR3 protein is CASSEYKRSTDTQYF. The DNA of the CDR3 is TGCGCCAGCAGTGAGTACAAGAGAAGCACAGATACGCAGTATTTT.

This clonotype was recorded many times. The V gene is TRBV5-1, the J gene TRBJ2-3, with 7 bases identical to TRBD2. CDR1 and CDR2 from the germline V gene are SGHRS and YFSETQ. There are 13 residues in the CDR3. J was trimmed by 2 bases and V by 5 bases; bases with no gene match: 2. Written as DNA, the CDR3 is TGCGCCAGCAGGCGGGAGATCACAGATACGCAGTATTTT. It specifies CASRREITDTQYF.

This clonotype has just a few counts. V gene TRBV3-1 combines with J gene TRBJ2-1, with D possibly TRBD2 on 5 matching bases. V shed 4 bases and J shed 9 bases, with 10 bases lying between them. Germline lookup yields CDR1 LGHDT and CDR2 YNNKEL (reference sequence). The CDR3 runs to 12 residues. This chain's CDR3 is CASSRIEGEQFF. The CDR3 DNA sequence: TGTGCCAGCAGCCGAATTGAGGGTGAGCAGTTCTTC.

In this sample, this clonotype turned up a few times. The gene calls are TRBV4-3 and TRBJ2-1; 9 nucleotides match TRBD1. Trimming took 0 bases from V and 9 from J; bases not matched to a gene: 12. Germline lookup yields CDR1 LGHNA and CDR2 YSLEER. The CDR3 extends over 17 amino acids. CDR3 nucleotides: TGCGCCAGCAGCCAAGACCGGGGGACAGGGATTGGTGGTGAGCAGTTCTTC. Translation gives CASSQDRGTGIGGEQFF.

This rearrangement joins TRBV7-2 to TRBJ2-5; TRBD2 might be the D (6 bases). The CDR3 runs 15 residues. CDR1 is SGHTA and CDR2 is FQGNSA in the germline V gene. With 2 bases removed from V and 1 base from J, the gap between germline ends came to 11 bases. CDR3 in DNA: TGTGCCAGCAGCTTATGGCGGGGCTCCCAAGAGACCCAGTACTTC. Translation: CASSLWRGSQETQYF.

The sample holds many counts of this clonotype. CDR3 DNA: TGTGCCGTGGCCCTGAGCGGGAATGTAGATACGCAGTATTTT. Translated: CAVALSGNVDTQYF. The chain carries TRBV10-3 and TRBJ2-3, with 7 bases lining up with TRBD2. V lost 11 bases and J lost 5; bases outside the gene matches: 13. There are 14 residues in the CDR3. CDR1 is ENHRY and CDR2 is SYGVKD in the germline V gene.

This clonotype was counted between two and nine times. The chain links TRBV4-2 to TRBJ2-7; tentative D call: TRBD2 (6 bases). The CDR3 has 15 amino acids. Germline-derived CDR1 and CDR2 are LGHNA and YNFKEQ. Trimming pared 0 bases from V and 3 bases from J, leaving 12 bases between. Here the CDR3 reads CASSQDLSGGYEQYF. CDR3 DNA: TGTGCCAGCAGCCAAGACCTTAGCGGAGGCTACGAGCAGTACTTC.